One sample yielded the 19 T cell receptor beta chains listed below, sequenced in a study of cytomegalovirus exposure and HLA in healthy donors listed by TCRdb under 2017. Library method: the immunoSEQ multiplex PCR assay. For the multiplex PCR, a mixture combining 60 forward primers for TCR Vbeta segments and 13 reverse primers for TCR Jbeta segments was used. The table comes from immuneACCESS by way of TCRdb, which keeps in-frame sequences with V and J called. Part of the clones is missing from these tables; in studies checked, under half for an unresolved V gene and the rest for unknown reasons. This sample holds about 160,000 clones; more than 65% were observed only once. The ten largest clones take up approximately 10% of the sample. Sequences were obtained from PBMCs. These receptor sequences come from a man aged 18 to 30 in good health and CMV-seropositive.

A single count supports this clone. The V call is TRBV2, the J call TRBJ1-4; 9 nucleotides line up with TRBD1. The junction had 14 bases not matched to a gene; V was cut back by 4 bases and J by 8 bases. In germline, CDR1 is SNHLY, CDR2 FYNNEI. This CDR3 region has 17 residues. The CDR3 is CASSGTREQGAWEKLFF. CDR3 DNA: TGTGCCAGCAGTGGGACGAGGGAACAGGGGGCGTGGGAAAAACTGTTTTTT.

The sample holds a few counts of this clone. The chain couples TRBV1 to TRBJ1-1; the table's D call TRBD1 went unverified against the DNA. TRBV1 is a recognized pseudogene. The CDR3 totals 15 residues. DNA for the CDR3: TGCACCAGCAGGTTACCGGACAGGGGGAGCCTGGAAGCTTTCTTT. Translating it yields CTSRLPDRGSLEAFF.

This chain joins TRBV15 and TRBJ1-5, with no clear D. Looked up from germline, CDR1 is LNHNV and CDR2 is YYDKDF (reference sequence). The CDR3 consists of 18 residues. V lost 1 base and J lost 4, with 20 bases in between. CDR3 DNA sequence: TGTGCCACCAGCAGAGTTAATTCCCCACCACCCTATAATCAGCCCCAGCATTTT. Translated: CATSRVNSPPPYNQPQHF.

The table lists this clone with a few counts. The chain uses TRBV27 and TRBJ2-3; 8 bases map to TRBD2. The CDR3 totals 19 residues. Germline CDR1 reads MNHEY; CDR2 reads SMNVEV (reference sequence). Unmatched junction bases numbered 23, after V lost 7 bases and J lost 5 bases. CDR3 amino acids: CASKSSWAWVAGFRDTQYF. CDR3 sequence (DNA): TGTGCCAGCAAATCCTCTTGGGCGTGGGTAGCGGGATTTCGAGATACGCAGTATTTT.

Turning to this clone: Because the CDR3 is missing its conserved closing phenylalanine or tryptophan, this is likely a read error. The rearrangement links TRBV6-5 to TRBJ1-6, with D tentatively TRBD1 (6 bases). Germline V gene sequence: CDR1 MNHEY, CDR2 SVGAGI. V was shortened by 5 bases and J by 10 bases, with 15 bases between the two germline ends. There are 14 residues in the CDR3. CDR3 region: CASSPRPGESPLHL. For the CDR3, the DNA is TGTGCCAGCAGTCCACGGCCAGGGGAATCACCCCTCCACCTT.

V and J are TRBV4-1 and TRBJ2-1; 9 bases line up with TRBD2. V dropped 4 bases and J dropped 6; count of bases not matched to a gene: 10. The CDR3 consists of 16 residues. The germline CDR1 and CDR2 sequences are MGHRA and YSYEKL. The CDR3 region is CASSPRRLREGNEQFF. The CDR3 bases are TGCGCCAGCAGCCCCAGAAGGTTGCGGGAGGGCAATGAGCAGTTCTTC.

In this sample, this clone turned up once. V usage is TRBV27 and J usage is TRBJ2-7; 9 bases agree with TRBD1. V lost 3 bases to trimming and J lost 10 bases; unmatched junction nucleotides: 10. Germline V lookup: CDR1 MNHEY, CDR2 SMNVEV (reference sequence). The CDR3 length is 14 residues. The DNA of the CDR3 is TGTGCCAGCAGTTTGGACAGGGGTGATAATGGACAGTACTTC. Residues: CASSLDRGDNGQYF.

The chain combines TRBV19 with TRBJ1-2; 7 bases are shared with TRBD1. This CDR3 has 15 residues. Trimming cost V 5 bases and J 6 bases; bases outside gene matches: 12. Germline lookup yields CDR1 LNHDA and CDR2 SQIVND (reference sequence). The DNA of the CDR3 is TGTGCCAGTAGTTCCGGGACAGTATATTTTGATGGCTACACCTTC. Protein product: CASSSGTVYFDGYTF.

The rearrangement joins TRBV19 to TRBJ2-7; 8 bases fit TRBD1. CDR1 LNHDA and CDR2 SQIVND come from the germline V gene (reference sequence). The trim removed 5 bases at V and 3 bases at J, leaving 3 bases unmatched. This CDR3 spans 13 amino acids. The CDR3 DNA follows: TGTGCCAGTAGTCGGGACAGGAACTACGAGCAGTACTTC. Protein product: CASSRDRNYEQYF.

This chain links TRBV29-1 with TRBJ2-7; TRBD2 agrees at 10 bases. After removal of 6 bases from V and 5 bases from J, the junction contained 7 bases not matched to a gene. This CDR3 comprises 13 residues. Germline CDR1 and CDR2: SQVTM and ANQGSEA. CDR3 amino acids: CSVRTSGADEQYF. The CDR3, as DNA: TGCAGCGTCAGGACTAGCGGAGCAGACGAGCAGTACTTC.

The chain recombines TRBV5-5 with TRBJ1-5, with TRBD1 matching over 9 bases. Germline V gene sequence: CDR1 SGHKS, CDR2 YYEKEE (reference sequence). The CDR3 is 16 residues long. Unmatched junction bases numbered 5, after V lost 3 bases and J lost 1 base. CDR3 nucleotides: TGTGCCAGCAGCTATGGGACAGGGCAAAGCAATCAGCCCCAGCATTTT. Protein product: CASSYGTGQSNQPQHF.

This sequence joins TRBV19 and TRBJ2-1; 9 bases map to TRBD2. Per the germline V gene, CDR1 is LNHDA and CDR2 is SQIVND (reference sequence). V shed 3 bases, J shed 8 bases, and the junction held 2 bases outside the gene matches. The CDR3 sequence is 13 residues long. CDR3 bases: TGTGCCAGTAGTATGCGGGGGGGGGATGAGCAGTTCTTC. Encoded protein: CASSMRGGDEQFF.

The table lists this clone with a few counts. This chain joins TRBV4-3 and TRBJ2-7, with TRBD2 as a possible D gene (5 bases). CDR1 and CDR2 (germline): LGHNA, YSLEER. The V end was cut by 2 bases, the J end by 2 bases, with 16 bases between. CDR3 length equals 16 residues. This chain's CDR3 is CASSQYYSTTTYEQYF. CDR3 sequence (DNA): TGCGCCAGCAGCCAATACTATTCGACTACCACCTACGAGCAGTACTTC.

The chain couples TRBV7-9 to TRBJ2-5, with TRBD2 matching 12 bases. The CDR3 extends over 15 amino acids. The V gene end was trimmed by 5 bases and the J gene end by 4 bases; junction bases not matched to a gene: 5. The germline gives CDR1 SEHNR, CDR2 FQNEAQ (reference sequence). Here the CDR3 DNA reads TGTGCCAGCAGCCTGAGGACTAGCGGGATAGAGACCCAGTACTTC. This translates into CASSLRTSGIETQYF.

V gene TRBV29-1 combines with J gene TRBJ1-5; TRBD1 matches 8 bases. V lost 5 bases and J lost 4; bases outside the gene matches: 4. Germline CDR1 and CDR2: SQVTM and ANQGSEA. The CDR3 totals 13 residues. CDR3 coding DNA: TGCAGCGTTATGACAGGGGAAAATCAGCCCCAGCATTTT. Translation: CSVMTGENQPQHF.

This clone was counted a single time. The V gene is TRBV21-1, the J gene TRBJ2-3; the table's D call of TRBD1 was not tested on the DNA. TRBV21-1 is listed as a pseudogene. The CDR3 covers 14 residues. The CDR3 protein is CARQKTDRKDTQYF. The CDR3, as DNA: TGTGCCAGACAAAAAACGGACAGAAAAGATACGCAGTATTTT.

In its sample, this clone was seen a few times. The chain joins TRBV6-1 to TRBJ2-3, with 8 positions matching TRBD1. The CDR3 runs to 15 residues. Germline trimming cut 4 bases from V and 3 bases from J; bases unmatched to any gene: 6. The germline V gene encodes CDR1 MNHNS and CDR2 SASEGT. Here the CDR3 DNA reads TGTGCCAGCAGTGCCCGCACAGGGGGAACAGATACGCAGTATTTT. Translating gives CASSARTGGTDTQYF.

The rearrangement links TRBV20-1 to TRBJ1-1; unclear D gene. The CDR3 loop spans 11 amino acids. Germline CDR1 and CDR2: DFQATT and SNEGSKA (reference sequence). The CDR3 is CRGSPNTEAFF. For the CDR3, the DNA is TGCAGGGGGAGTCCGAACACTGAAGCTTTCTTT.

The V gene is TRBV19, the J gene TRBJ2-7, with TRBD1 as a possible D gene (6 bases). V lost 5 bases and J 4 bases, leaving 18 bases between the germline ends. This CDR3 is built from 15 residues. CDR1 and CDR2 from the germline V gene are LNHDA and SQIVND (reference sequence). The CDR3 region is CASSRKPTGSYEQYF. The CDR3 nucleotides read TGTGCCAGTAGTCGGAAACCCACAGGGTCGTACGAGCAGTACTTC.